The text below deals with one TCR beta chain. The antigen is not known. CDR3 length: 15 residues. The germline V gene encodes CDR1 MNHEY and CDR2 SMNVEV (reference sequence). V dropped 5 bases and J dropped 7; count of bases not matched to a gene: 8. This sample is part of a study of T cell repertoires in cytomegalovirus infection. TCRdb processed the reads anew with MiXCR; each CDR3 protein has one entry. This sample has about 530,000 distinct CDR3 sequences, with 26% found just once. Study-wide findings and caveats: Ex vivo responses were dominated by HLA-C-restricted CMV-specific TCR beta clonotypes.

This sequence joins TRBV27 and TRBJ2-7; 13 bases match TRBD2. This receptor was identified in a human donor in good health (CMV status not recorded). Some clones in this sample may be carry-over from other donors' samples. The sequencing sample was made of PBMCs. CDR3 DNA sequence: TGTGCCAGCAGTCCCGGACTAGCGGGAGTGGGGGAGCAGTACGTC. Its protein is CASSPGLAGVGEQYV.